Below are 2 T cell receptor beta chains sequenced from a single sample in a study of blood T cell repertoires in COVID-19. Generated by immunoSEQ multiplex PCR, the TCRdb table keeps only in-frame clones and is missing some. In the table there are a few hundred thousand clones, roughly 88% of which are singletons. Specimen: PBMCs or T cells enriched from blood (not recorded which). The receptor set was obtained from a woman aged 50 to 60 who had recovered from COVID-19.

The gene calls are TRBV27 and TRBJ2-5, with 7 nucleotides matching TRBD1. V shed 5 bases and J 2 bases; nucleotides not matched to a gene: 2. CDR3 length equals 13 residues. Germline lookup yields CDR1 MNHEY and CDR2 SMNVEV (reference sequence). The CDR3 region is CASSRDRQETQYF. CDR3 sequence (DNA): TGTGCCAGCAGTCGGGACAGACAAGAGACCCAGTACTTC.

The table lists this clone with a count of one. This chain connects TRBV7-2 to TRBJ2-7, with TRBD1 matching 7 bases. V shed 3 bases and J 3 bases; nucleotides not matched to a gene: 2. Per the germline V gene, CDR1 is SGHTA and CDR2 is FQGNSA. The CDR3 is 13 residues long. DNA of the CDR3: TGTGCCAGCAGCTTTACAGGGGTCTACGAGCAGTACTTC. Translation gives CASSFTGVYEQYF.